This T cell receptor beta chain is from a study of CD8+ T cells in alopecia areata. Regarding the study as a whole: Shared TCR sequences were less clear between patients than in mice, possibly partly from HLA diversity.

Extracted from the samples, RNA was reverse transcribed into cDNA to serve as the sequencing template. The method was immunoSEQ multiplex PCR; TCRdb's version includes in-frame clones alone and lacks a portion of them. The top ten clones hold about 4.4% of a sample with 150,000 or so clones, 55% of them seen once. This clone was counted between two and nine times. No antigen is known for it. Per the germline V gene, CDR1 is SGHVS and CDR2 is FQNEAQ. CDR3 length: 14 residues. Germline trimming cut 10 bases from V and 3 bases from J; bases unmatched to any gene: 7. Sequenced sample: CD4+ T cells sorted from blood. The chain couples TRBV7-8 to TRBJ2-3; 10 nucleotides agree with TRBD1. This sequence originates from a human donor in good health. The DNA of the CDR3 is TGTGCCACTTCCGGGACAGGGGCAACAGATACGCAGTATTTT. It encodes CATSGTGATDTQYF.